The T cell receptor (beta chain) described here comes from a study of blood T cell repertoires in COVID-19. Recovered Cohort 3 donors showed two negative PCRs, clearance, or symptom resolution. The CDR3 runs to 17 residues. CDR1 and CDR2 (germline): LGHNA, YSLEER. Trimming removed 1 base from V and 2 bases from J, with 14 bases in between. TCRdb keeps only in-frame clones here, not all; method: immunoSEQ multiplex PCR. The data show about 150,000 clones, with about 80% seen just once and about 7.2% held by the top ten. This TCR was sampled from a man aged 50 to 59 who had recovered from COVID-19. Sample: PBMCs or T cells enriched from blood (not recorded which). This chain links TRBV4-3 with TRBJ2-2; D is unclear. The CDR3 reads CASSQGIPGPNTGELFF. The CDR3 DNA sequence: TGCGCCAGCAGCCAAGGGATACCGGGTCCTAACACCGGGGAGCTGTTTTTT.